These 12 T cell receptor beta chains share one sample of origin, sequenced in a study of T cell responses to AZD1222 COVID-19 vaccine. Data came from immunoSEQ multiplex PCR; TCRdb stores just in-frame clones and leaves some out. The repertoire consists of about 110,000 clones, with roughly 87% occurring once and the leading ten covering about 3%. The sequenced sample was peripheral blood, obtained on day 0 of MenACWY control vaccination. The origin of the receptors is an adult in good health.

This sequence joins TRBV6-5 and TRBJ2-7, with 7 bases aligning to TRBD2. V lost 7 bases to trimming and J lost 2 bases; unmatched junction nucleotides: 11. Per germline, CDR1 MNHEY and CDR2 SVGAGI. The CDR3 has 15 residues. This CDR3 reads CASTFGRGTTYEQYF. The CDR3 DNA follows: TGTGCCAGCACCTTTGGGCGGGGGACCACCTACGAGCAGTACTTC.

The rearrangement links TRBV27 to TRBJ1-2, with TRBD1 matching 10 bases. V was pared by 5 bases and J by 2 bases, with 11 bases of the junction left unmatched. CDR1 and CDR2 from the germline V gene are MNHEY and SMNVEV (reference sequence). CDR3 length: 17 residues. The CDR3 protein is CASSRRFGTGANYGYTF. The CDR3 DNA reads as TGTGCCAGCAGTAGAAGATTCGGGACAGGGGCAAACTATGGCTACACCTTC.

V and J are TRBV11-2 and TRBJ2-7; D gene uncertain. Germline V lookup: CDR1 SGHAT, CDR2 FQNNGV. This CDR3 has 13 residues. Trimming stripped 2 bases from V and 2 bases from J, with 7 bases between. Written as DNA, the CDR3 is TGTGCCAGCAGCTTACAGGAAGCCTACGAGCAGTACTTC. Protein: CASSLQEAYEQYF.

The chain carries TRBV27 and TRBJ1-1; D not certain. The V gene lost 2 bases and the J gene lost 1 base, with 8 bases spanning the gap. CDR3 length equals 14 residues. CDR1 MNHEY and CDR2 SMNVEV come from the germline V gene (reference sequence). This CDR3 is CASSLTPRNTEAFF. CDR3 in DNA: TGTGCCAGCAGTTTAACCCCGCGGAACACTGAAGCTTTCTTT.

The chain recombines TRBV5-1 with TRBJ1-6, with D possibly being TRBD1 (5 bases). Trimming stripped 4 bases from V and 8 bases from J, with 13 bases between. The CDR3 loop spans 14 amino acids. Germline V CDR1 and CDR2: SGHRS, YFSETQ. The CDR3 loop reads CASSPDTGDSPLHF. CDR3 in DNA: TGCGCCAGCAGCCCGGACACCGGGGATTCACCCCTCCACTTT.

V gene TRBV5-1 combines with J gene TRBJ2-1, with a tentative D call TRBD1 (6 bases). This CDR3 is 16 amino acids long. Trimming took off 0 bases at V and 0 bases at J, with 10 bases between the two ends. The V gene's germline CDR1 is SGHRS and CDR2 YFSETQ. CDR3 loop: CASSLGGGSSYNEQFF. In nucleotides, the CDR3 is TGCGCCAGCAGCTTGGGAGGGGGTAGCTCCTACAATGAGCAGTTCTTC.

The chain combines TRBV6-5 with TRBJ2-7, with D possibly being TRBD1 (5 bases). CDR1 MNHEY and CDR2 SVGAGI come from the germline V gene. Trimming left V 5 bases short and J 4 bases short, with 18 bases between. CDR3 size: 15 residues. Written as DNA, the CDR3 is TGTGCCAGCAGTCCCCGGGTGCAGGGTGGGTACGAGCAGTACTTC. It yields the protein CASSPRVQGGYEQYF.

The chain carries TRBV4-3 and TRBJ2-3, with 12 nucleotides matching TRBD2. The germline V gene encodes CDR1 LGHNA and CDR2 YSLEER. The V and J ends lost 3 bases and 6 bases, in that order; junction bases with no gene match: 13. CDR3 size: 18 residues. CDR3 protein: CASSHPRATSGGVDTQYF. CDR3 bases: TGCGCCAGCAGCCACCCGAGGGCGACTAGCGGGGGAGTGGATACGCAGTATTTT.

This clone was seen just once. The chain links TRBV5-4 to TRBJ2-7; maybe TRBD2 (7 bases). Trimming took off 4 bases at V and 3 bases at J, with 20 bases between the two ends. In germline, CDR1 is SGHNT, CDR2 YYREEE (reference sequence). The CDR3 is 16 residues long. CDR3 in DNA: TGTGCCAGCAGCCCGGGGGGCCAGGGTCTTTACTACGAGCAGTACTTC. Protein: CASSPGGQGLYYEQYF.

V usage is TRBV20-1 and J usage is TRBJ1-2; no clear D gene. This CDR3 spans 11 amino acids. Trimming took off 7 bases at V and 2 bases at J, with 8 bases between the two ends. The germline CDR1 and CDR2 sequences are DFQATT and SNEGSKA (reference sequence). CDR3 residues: CSGSTNYGYTF. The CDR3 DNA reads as TGCAGTGGTTCAACAAACTATGGCTACACCTTC.

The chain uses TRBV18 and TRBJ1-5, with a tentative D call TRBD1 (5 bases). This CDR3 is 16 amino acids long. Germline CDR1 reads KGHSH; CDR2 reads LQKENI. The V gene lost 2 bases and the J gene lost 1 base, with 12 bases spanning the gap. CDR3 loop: CASSPYPGRSNQPQHF. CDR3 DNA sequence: TGTGCCAGCTCACCATACCCGGGGCGCAGCAATCAGCCCCAGCATTTT.

The CDR3 DNA follows: TGCGCCAGCAGCCTAGGGTTTTCCGGGGAGCTGTTTTTT. This encodes CASSLGFSGELFF. The chain uses TRBV5-1 and TRBJ2-2; no reliable D call. This CDR3 is built from 13 residues. V lost 4 bases and J lost 6, with 10 bases in between. The germline CDR1 and CDR2 sequences are SGHRS and YFSETQ.